These 8 T cell receptor beta chains were all obtained from the same sample, sequenced in a study of blood T cells in healthy people across ages. A second PCR, run for roughly 7 to 11 cycles, used a sample-barcoded 5' primer plus a J-beta primer mix. TCRdb passed the 5' RACE reads through MiXCR, listing each CDR3 protein once. The sample lists about 1 million distinct CDR3 sequences; over 35% were seen once. Sequencing input: blood. Receptors were obtained from an older woman in good health.

This chain links TRBV12-5 with TRBJ2-5; a weak D match, TRBD1 (6 bases). This CDR3 spans 16 amino acids. V was cut by 6 bases and J by 0 bases, with 17 bases left in between. CDR1 is LGHNT and CDR2 is FRNRAP in the germline V gene. The CDR3 sequence: CASGPYEGEYQETQYF. CDR3 coding DNA: TGTGCTAGTGGACCGTACGAGGGGGAGTACCAAGAGACCCAGTACTTC.

V gene TRBV27 combines with J gene TRBJ2-3; D gene ambiguous. The CDR3 is 11 amino acids. Deletions cut 5 bases from V and 8 bases from J, with 8 bases between. Germline V gene data show CDR1 as MNHEY and CDR2 as SMNVEV (reference sequence). CDR3 bases: TGTGCCAGCAGTACAAAGAGTACGCAGTATTTT. This codes for CASSTKSTQYF.

The gene calls are TRBV10-3 and TRBJ1-6; no clear D. Germline loops: CDR1 ENHRY, CDR2 SYGVKD. V was cut by 8 bases and J by 5 bases, with 10 bases left in between. The CDR3 sequence is 13 residues long. The CDR3 region has the DNA TGTGCCATCGCGGCCACAGATAATTCACCCCTCCACTTT. Protein product: CAIAATDNSPLHF.

As to this clonotype: Just one base apart from a much larger clone, this may be a read error. The chain combines TRBV28 with TRBJ2-4; possibly TRBD2 for D (5 bases). Germline V gene data show CDR1 as MDHEN and CDR2 as SYDVKM. Deletions cut 10 bases from V and 0 bases from J, with 13 bases between. This CDR3 is 14 amino acids long. CDR3 in amino acids: CANRKRLAKNIQYF. Written as DNA, the CDR3 is TGTGCCAACAGAAAGCGGCTAGCCAAAAACATTCAGTACTTC.

V gene TRBV6-6 combines with J gene TRBJ1-1; 8 nucleotides line up with TRBD1. J gave up 6 bases and V 2 bases, and 11 bases lay outside the gene matches. The germline V gene has CDR1 MNHNY and CDR2 SVGAGI (reference sequence). The CDR3 loop spans 16 amino acids. This chain's CDR3 is CASSYPQDREGPEAFF. The CDR3 DNA reads TGTGCCAGCAGTTACCCCCAGGACAGGGAAGGGCCTGAAGCTTTCTTT.

This clonotype turned up a few times. The rearrangement joins TRBV20-1 to TRBJ2-7; 10 nucleotides agree with TRBD2. Germline CDR1 reads DFQATT; CDR2 reads SNEGSKA (reference sequence). The CDR3 has 13 amino acids. With 7 bases clipped from V and 4 bases from J, the junction kept 7 bases outside the gene matches. CDR3 coding DNA: TGCAGTGAAGAGCGGGAGGGCGGATACGAGCAGTACTTC. It encodes CSEEREGGYEQYF.

In nucleotides, the CDR3 is TGCGCCAGCAGCTATGGACAGGGCTCGGACCGATCCTACAATGAGCAGTTCTTC. Its protein product is CASSYGQGSDRSYNEQFF. The rearrangement uses TRBV5-1 and TRBJ2-1; 8 bases are a match to TRBD1. CDR1 is SGHRS and CDR2 is YFSETQ in the germline V gene. The CDR3 is 18 residues long. Germline trimming cut 3 bases from V and 1 base from J; bases unmatched to any gene: 12.

This clonotype appeared a single time. The V gene is TRBV10-2, the J gene TRBJ2-3, with 9 bases aligning to TRBD2. Germline V lookup: CDR1 WSHSY, CDR2 SAAADI. The length of the CDR3 is 18 residues. After removal of 3 bases from V and 6 bases from J, the junction contained 16 bases not matched to a gene. The CDR3 loop reads CASSDGPPIAGVGDTQYF. The CDR3 DNA follows: TGCGCCAGCAGTGATGGTCCCCCCATAGCGGGAGTCGGCGATACGCAGTATTTT.